This is a list of T cell receptor beta chains from one sample in a study of blood T cells in healthy people across ages. TCRdb re-derived calls from the 5' RACE reads in MiXCR, one entry per CDR3 protein. The table has approximately 940,000 distinct CDR3 sequences, about 44% seen once. The sequenced sample consisted of blood. The receptors originated from a man aged 30 to 39 in good health. Each CDR3 is given with its conserved first and last residue. Clone size is shown for a subset of rows, as once, few, many or a class of expanded clone.

J | size | V | length | CDR3
TRBJ2-3 | . | TRBV20-1 | 14 | CSAPKGVATDTQYF
TRBJ2-1 | . | TRBV27 | 14 | CASRTGEAYNEQFF
TRBJ2-2 | . | TRBV6-2/TRBV6-3 | 16 | CASRDPGPSNTGELFF
TRBJ2-6 | . | TRBV10-3 | 15 | CAISYRVSGANVLTF
. | . | TRBV29-1 | 13 | CSGYRTGSYEQYF
TRBJ1-1 | . | TRBV3-1 | 16 | CASSRAHRGLNAEAFF
TRBJ2-6 | . | TRBV28 | 17 | CASRLARPYSGANVLTF
TRBJ2-5 | few | TRBV3-1 | 14 | CASSQSGGVETQYF
. | . | TRBV20-1 | 14 | CTVTTSGAPYEQYF
TRBJ2-2 | . | TRBV20-1 | 16 | CSARDLASGDTGELFF
TRBJ2-7 | . | TRBV28 | 14 | CASSLLPRDYEQYF
TRBJ1-5 | many | TRBV6-1 | 17 | CASSEASRGGPNQPQHF
TRBJ2-3 | . | TRBV27 | 14 | CASSSEQDTDTQYF
TRBJ1-6 | . | TRBV12-3/TRBV12-4 | 15 | CASSFEGFGATPLHF
TRBJ2-7 | many | TRBV6-2/TRBV6-3 | 12 | CASSYPGYEQYF
TRBJ1-4 | . | TRBV4-1 | 15 | CASSQVGTTNEKLFF
TRBJ2-3 | few | TRBV7-2 | 19 | CASSSLIAGGQSFPDTQYF
TRBJ2-7 | . | TRBV5-1 | 13 | CASSEDLAYEQYF
TRBJ2-5 | many | TRBV27 | 13 | CASSFYNKETQYF
TRBJ1-2 | many | TRBV7-9 | 13 | CASSLEGGRGYTF
TRBJ1-1 | . | TRBV29-1 | 12 | CSVVRGATEAFF
TRBJ1-5 | . | TRBV12-3/TRBV12-4 | 16 | CASSPALRGSNQPQHF
TRBJ2-7 | many | TRBV7-2 | 15 | CASSLRTSPNYEQYF
TRBJ2-1 | . | TRBV28 | 13 | CTSAKVSYNEQFF
TRBJ2-1 | few | TRBV20-1 | 15 | CSATGRIMSYNEQFF
TRBJ1-6 | . | TRBV7-9 | 15 | CASSPEQGWNSPLHF
TRBJ2-3 | many | TRBV20-1 | 13 | CSASGGGTDTQYF
TRBJ2-5 | few | TRBV28 | 15 | CASSSTGGMRETQYF
. | . | TRBV9 | 14 | CASSGPGRQETQYF
TRBJ2-3 | . | TRBV12-3/TRBV12-4 | 15 | CASSPRGAVTDTQYF
TRBJ2-1 | few | TRBV7-2 | 16 | CASSLGGGTSGGWQFF
TRBJ1-6 | . | TRBV3-1 | 17 | CASSQSTKGSYSSPLHF
TRBJ2-1 | . | TRBV28 | 12 | CASTQGYNEQFF
TRBJ1-1 | . | TRBV5-1 | 16 | CASKIKGGEMNTEAFF
TRBJ2-3 | . | TRBV9 | 15 | CASSVGGGHADTQYF
TRBJ1-4 | once | TRBV7-2 | 15 | CASSLVGGGNEKLFF
TRBJ2-5 | . | TRBV7-9 | 18 | CASSPRGDPDSSQETQYF
TRBJ2-3 | . | TRBV2 | 15 | CASMRLAGNTDTQYF
TRBJ2-6 | few | TRBV29-1 | 15 | CSASGISSGANVLTF
TRBJ1-1 | . | TRBV5-1 | 14 | CASSLGGPGTEAFF
TRBJ1-1 | . | TRBV5-1 | 15 | CASSEGARRNTEAFF
TRBJ2-5 | . | TRBV4-1 | 15 | CASSLPAAGKETQYF
TRBJ1-5 | few | TRBV29-1 | 16 | CSVAIGVGSGNQPQHF
TRBJ2-3 | . | TRBV6-2/TRBV6-3 | 15 | CASSYSVEDGNTQYF
TRBJ2-5 | few | TRBV27 | 15 | CASSSSLLARETQYF
TRBJ1-2 | . | TRBV3-1 | 13 | CASRGANFYGYTF
TRBJ1-2 | . | TRBV7-2 | 15 | CASSLGRGIYYGYTF
TRBJ2-7 | once | TRBV2 | 16 | CASGEGRSMLSYEQYF
TRBJ1-1 | few | TRBV4-3 | 15 | CASSQDRVLNTEAFF
TRBJ1-2 | . | TRBV3-1 | 14 | CASSQFRDRRSYTF
TRBJ2-1 | . | TRBV4-2 | 13 | CASSHGLGFEQFF
TRBJ2-7 | . | TRBV2 | 14 | CASSERLAYYEQYF
TRBJ2-1 | . | TRBV12-3/TRBV12-4 | 15 | CASSPEGDGGNEQFF
TRBJ2-7 | . | TRBV27 | 16 | CASSSTAGTAAYEQYF
TRBJ2-6 | . | TRBV12-3/TRBV12-4 | 15 | CASSKGASGANVLTF